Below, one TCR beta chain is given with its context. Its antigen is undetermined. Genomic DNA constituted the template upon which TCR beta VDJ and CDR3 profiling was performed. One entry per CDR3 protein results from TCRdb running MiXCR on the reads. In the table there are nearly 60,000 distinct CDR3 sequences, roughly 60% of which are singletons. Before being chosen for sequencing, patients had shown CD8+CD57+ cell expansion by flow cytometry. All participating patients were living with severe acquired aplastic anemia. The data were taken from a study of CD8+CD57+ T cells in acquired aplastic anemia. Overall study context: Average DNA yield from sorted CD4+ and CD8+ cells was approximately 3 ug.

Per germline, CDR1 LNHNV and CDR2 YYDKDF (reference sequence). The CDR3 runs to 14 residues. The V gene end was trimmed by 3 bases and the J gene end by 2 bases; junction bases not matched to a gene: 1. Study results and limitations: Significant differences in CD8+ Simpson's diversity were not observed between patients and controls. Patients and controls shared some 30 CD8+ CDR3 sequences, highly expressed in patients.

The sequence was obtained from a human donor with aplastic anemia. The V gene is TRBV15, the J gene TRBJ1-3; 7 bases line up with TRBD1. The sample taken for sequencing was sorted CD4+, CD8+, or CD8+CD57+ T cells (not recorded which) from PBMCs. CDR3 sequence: CATSRTGTGNTIYF. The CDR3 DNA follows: TGTGCCACCAGCAGGACAGGGACTGGAAACACCATATATTTT. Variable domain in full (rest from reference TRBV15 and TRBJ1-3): DAMVIQNPRYQVTQFGKPVTLSCSQTLNHNVMYWYQQKSSQAPKLLFHYYDKDFNNEADTPDNFQSRRPNTSFCFLDIRSPGLGDTAMYLCATSRTGTGNTIYFGEGSWLTVV.